This T cell receptor beta chain emerged from a study of monozygotic twins with inflammatory bowel disease (dated by TCRdb to between 2019 and 2020). About the study as a whole: The full study comprised 30 or so monozygotic twin pairs: nine German pairs (four IBD-concordant, five IBD-discordant) and 19 IBD-discordant Danish pairs. Each individual had, on average, about 151 000 unique TCRalpha sequences and 181 000 unique TCRbeta sequences available for analysis. Disease-associated traits were sought mainly through comparisons between IBD patients and their genetically identical healthy co-twins within discordant pairs. Overall results and qualifications from the work: No single strong signal or clonotype linked to IBD turned up in the results, so the idea that one exists was not supported. Compared with healthy twins, IBD patients had fewer clonotypes in common with other individuals, a difference most pronounced in patients showing signs of disease activity. Background noise and inter-individual variability may have been introduced into the repertoires by the differing immunosuppressive treatments among patients. The analysis was unable to tell different T cell subtypes apart. Repertoire similarity did not differ between concordant and discordant twins, which could be due to limited statistical power. TCRbeta repertoire diversity, by inverse Simpson index, was decreased in IBD patients compared with their healthy co-twins.

About this clonotype: Its target antigen remains unknown.

There are 15 amino acids in the CDR3, from cysteine to phenylalanine inclusive. Nucleotide data are not available. From a lookup of the germline V gene, CDR1 and CDR2 are SQVTM and ANQGSEA. From each donor, an approximately 2.4 ml peripheral blood sample was drawn into PAXgene tubes and stored at -80 degrees C. Without any T cell sorting, total RNA was extracted from whole blood using the PAXgene blood miRNA kit on an automated QIAcube. Deep TCRalpha and TCRbeta repertoire profiling with unique molecular barcoding was performed on peripheral blood of monozygotic twin pairs concordant or discordant for inflammatory bowel disease. Smoking habits were recorded for all twin pairs, with individuals classified as current, former or never smokers. The library was generated by 5' RACE. For each TCR library, approximately 3.5 ug of total RNA was used. For each sample, cDNA synthesis was carried out in eight separate reactions using SMARTScribe reverse transcriptase. During cDNA synthesis, template switching introduced unique molecular identifiers that contained a 6-nucleotide sample barcode. TCRalpha and TCRbeta cDNA was amplified by two nested PCRs of approximately 17 and 9 cycles, with bead purification after each PCR. Before amplification, the cDNA was treated with uracil DNA-glycosylase and purified using the QIAquick PCR purification kit. In the second PCR, Illumina TruSeq-compatible adapters and sample-specific barcodes were added. TapeStation and Qubit were used to check library quality and concentration, and around 4.7 ng of each library was pooled. Sequencing of pooled libraries was carried out on an Illumina HiSeq2500 single-index Rapid Run using 2 x 100 bp reads and custom sequencing primers. On the authors' methods: UMI-based consensus assembly with MiGEC version 1.2.6 was used to correct PCR and sequencing errors. V(D)J alignment, clonotype assembly and CDR3 extraction were performed with MiXCR version 2.1.1. To normalise gene usage, clonotype sharing and MAIT/NKT TCR abundance, the analysis used the top 1000, 10 000 and 20 000 clonotypes per sample. After downsampling to 27 000 UMIs, diversity was calculated as the inverse Simpson index using the vegan R package. Paired Mann-Whitney U tests were applied to discordant twin pairs, and Benjamini-Hochberg correction was used for multiple testing. Each entry corresponds to one CDR3 protein sequence from reads that TCRdb reprocessed, and DNA is not given. None of the V and J calls come from the authors' own analysis; TCRdb made them. In this sample's table one finds about 110,000 distinct CDR3 sequences. The ten largest make up around 11% of the sample.

This clonotype was obtained from a human donor with ulcerative colitis or Crohn's disease, or a healthy co-twin of an affected twin (not recorded which). Sequencing used blood. The sequence is built from TRBV29-1 and TRBJ2-3; TCRdb reports TRBD1, a call that lacks DNA to check it against. CDR3 reads: CSVEDADRGTDTQYF.